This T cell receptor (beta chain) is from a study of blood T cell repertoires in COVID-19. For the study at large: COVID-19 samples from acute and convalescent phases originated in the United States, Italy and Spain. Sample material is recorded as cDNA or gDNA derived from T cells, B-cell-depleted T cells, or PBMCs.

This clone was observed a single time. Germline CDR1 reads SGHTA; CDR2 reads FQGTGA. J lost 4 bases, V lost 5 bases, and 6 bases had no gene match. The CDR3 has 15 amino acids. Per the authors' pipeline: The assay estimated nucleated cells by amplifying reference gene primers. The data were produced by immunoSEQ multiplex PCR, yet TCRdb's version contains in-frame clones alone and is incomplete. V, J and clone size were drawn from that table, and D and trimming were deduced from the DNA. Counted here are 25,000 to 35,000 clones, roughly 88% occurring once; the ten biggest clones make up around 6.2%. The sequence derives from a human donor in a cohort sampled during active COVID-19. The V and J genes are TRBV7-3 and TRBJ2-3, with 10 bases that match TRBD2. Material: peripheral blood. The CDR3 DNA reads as TGTGCCAGCAGCCAGGGCGGGACTAGCGCAGATACGCAGTATTTT. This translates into CASSQGGTSADTQYF.